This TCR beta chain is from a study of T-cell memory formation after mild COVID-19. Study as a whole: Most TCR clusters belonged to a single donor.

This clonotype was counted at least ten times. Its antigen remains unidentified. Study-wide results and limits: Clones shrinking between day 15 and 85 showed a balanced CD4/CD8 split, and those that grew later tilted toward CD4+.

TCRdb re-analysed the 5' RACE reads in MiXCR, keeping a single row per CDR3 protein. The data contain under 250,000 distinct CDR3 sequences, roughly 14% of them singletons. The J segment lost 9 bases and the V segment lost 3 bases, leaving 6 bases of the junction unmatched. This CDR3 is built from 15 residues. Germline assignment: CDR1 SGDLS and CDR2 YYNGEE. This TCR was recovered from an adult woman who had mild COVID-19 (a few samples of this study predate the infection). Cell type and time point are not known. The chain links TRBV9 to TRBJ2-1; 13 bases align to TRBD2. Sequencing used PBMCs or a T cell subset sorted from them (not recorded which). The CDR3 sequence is CASSGGTSGALEQFF. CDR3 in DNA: TGTGCCAGCAGCGGAGGGACTAGCGGGGCACTTGAGCAGTTCTTC. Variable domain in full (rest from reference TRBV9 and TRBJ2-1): DSGVTQTPKHLITATGQRVTLRCSPRSGDLSVYWYQQSLDQGLQFLIQYYNGEERAKGNILERFSAQQFPDLHSELNLSSLELGDSALYFCASSGGTSGALEQFFGPGTRLTVL.